This note documents a single TCR beta chain sequence. Antigen: not known. This entry belongs to a study of siplizumab effects on memory and regulatory T cells. CDR1 is SGHTA, CDR2 FQGNSA, per germline. V shed 1 base and J shed 3 bases, with 12 bases lying between them. This CDR3 is built from 15 residues. Findings of the study overall: Roughly 80-96% of proliferating CD4+ or CD8+ clones lacked a naive or memory phenotype that could be assigned.

Clones were read by immunoSEQ multiplex PCR, and TCRdb kept only the in-frame ones, dropping some. Counted here are around 100,000 clones, about 90% occurring once; the ten biggest clones make up 0.15%. The sequence was collected from a human donor in good health. This chain joins TRBV7-2 and TRBJ1-1, with D tentatively TRBD1 (5 bases). Sequenced: CD4+ T cells sorted from blood. In DNA form, the CDR3 reads TGTGCCAGCAGCTTAGGACAGATTGGCGACACTGAAGCTTTCTTT. Residues: CASSLGQIGDTEAFF.